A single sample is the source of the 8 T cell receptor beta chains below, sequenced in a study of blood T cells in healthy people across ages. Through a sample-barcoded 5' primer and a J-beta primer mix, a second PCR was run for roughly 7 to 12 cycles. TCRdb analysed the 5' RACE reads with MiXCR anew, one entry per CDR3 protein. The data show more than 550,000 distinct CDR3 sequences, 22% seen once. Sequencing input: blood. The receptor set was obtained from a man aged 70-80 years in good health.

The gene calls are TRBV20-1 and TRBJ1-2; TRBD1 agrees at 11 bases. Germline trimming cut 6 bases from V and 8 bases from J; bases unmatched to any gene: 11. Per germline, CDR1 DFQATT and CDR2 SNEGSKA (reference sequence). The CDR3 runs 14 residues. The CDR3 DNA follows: TGCAGTGCAACCCCCGGGACAGGGGGTATGGGCTACACCTTC. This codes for CSATPGTGGMGYTF.

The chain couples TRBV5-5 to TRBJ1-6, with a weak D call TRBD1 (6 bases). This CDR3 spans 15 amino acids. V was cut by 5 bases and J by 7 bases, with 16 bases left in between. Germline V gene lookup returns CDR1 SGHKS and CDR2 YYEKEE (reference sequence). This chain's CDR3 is CASSSQLGGNSPLHF. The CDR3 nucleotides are TGTGCCAGCAGTTCTCAATTAGGGGGAAATTCACCCCTCCACTTT. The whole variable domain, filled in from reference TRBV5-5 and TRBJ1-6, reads DAGVTQSPTHLIKTRGQQVTLRCSPISGHKSVSWYQQVLGQGPQFIFQYYEKEERGRGNFPDRFSARQFPNYSSELNVNALLLGDSALYLCASSSQLGGNSPLHFGNGTRLTVT.

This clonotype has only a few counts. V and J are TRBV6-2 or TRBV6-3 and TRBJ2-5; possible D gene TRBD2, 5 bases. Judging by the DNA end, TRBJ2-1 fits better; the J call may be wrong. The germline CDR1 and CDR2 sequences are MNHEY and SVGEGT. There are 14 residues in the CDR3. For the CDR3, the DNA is TGTGCCAGCAGTTATTTGCCTAGCTTCGATGAGCAGTTCTTC. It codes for CASSYLPSFDEQFF.

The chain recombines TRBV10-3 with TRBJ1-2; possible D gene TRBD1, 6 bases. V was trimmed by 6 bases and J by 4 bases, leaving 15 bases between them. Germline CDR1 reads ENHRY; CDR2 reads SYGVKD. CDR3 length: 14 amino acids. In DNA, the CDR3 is TGTGCCATCAGGGGACATCAGCCTATCTATGGCTACACCTTC. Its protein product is CAIRGHQPIYGYTF.

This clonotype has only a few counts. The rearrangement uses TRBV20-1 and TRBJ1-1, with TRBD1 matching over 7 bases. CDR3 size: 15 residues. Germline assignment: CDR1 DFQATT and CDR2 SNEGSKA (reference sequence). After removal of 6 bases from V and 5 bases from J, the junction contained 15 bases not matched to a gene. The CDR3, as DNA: TGCAGTGCGGAAACAGGGGCTCACCGGGCAACTGAAGCTTTCTTT. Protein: CSAETGAHRATEAFF.

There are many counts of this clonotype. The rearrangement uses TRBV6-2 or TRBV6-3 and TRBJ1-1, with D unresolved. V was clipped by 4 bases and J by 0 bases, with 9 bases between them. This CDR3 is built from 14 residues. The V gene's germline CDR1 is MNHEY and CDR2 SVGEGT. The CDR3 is CASSFLGLNTEAFF. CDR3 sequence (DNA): TGTGCCAGCAGTTTCCTTGGACTGAACACTGAAGCTTTCTTT.

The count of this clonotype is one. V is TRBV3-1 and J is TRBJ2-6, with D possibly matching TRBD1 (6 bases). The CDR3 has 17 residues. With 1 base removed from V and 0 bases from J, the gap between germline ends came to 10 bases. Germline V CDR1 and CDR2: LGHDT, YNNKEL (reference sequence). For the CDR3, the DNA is TGTGCCAGCAGCCAAGTAACAGGGTTCTCTGGGGCCAACGTCCTGACTTTC. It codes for CASSQVTGFSGANVLTF.

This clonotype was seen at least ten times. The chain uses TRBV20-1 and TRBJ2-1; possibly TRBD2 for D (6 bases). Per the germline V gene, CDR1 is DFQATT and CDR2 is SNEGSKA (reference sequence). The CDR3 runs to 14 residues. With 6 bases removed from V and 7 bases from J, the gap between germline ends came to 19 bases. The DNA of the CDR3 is TGCAGTGCAAAGAGACTAGGTGGCCGGAATGAGCAGTTCTTC. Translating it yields CSAKRLGGRNEQFF.